Sequencing of this T cell receptor (beta chain) was carried out in a study of T cell repertoires in cytomegalovirus infection. At the level of the study: Matching HLA type and CMV infection were both indicated by public TCR beta signatures. Overall study results and limits: Summed frequency of public TCR beta families distinguished CMV carriers with the relevant HLA. HLA-C-restricted CMV clonotypes gave the most frequent clonotype in two of eight donors.

This clonotype was detected a few times. Its specificity is not known. This CDR3 contains 14 residues. The germline V gene encodes CDR1 DFQATT and CDR2 SNEGSKA (reference sequence). V shed 6 bases and J shed 2 bases, with 14 bases lying between them. TCRdb ran MiXCR on the reads and lists one entry per CDR3 protein. The profile shows around 450,000 distinct CDR3 sequences, around 10% of them singletons. The gene calls are TRBV20-1 and TRBJ1-5, with D maybe TRBD1 (5 bases). The clonotype was recovered from a human donor in good health (CMV status not recorded). Some clones in this sample may be carry-over from other donors' samples. The sequenced material came from PBMCs. The CDR3 reads CSASYPGGNQPQHF. The CDR3 region has the DNA TGCAGTGCAAGTTACCCGGGGGGCAATCAGCCCCAGCATTTT.